These 17 T cell receptor beta chains came from one sample sequenced in a study of shared clonotypes between healthy human individuals. Data came from immunoSEQ multiplex PCR; TCRdb stores just in-frame clones and leaves some out. The data contain approximately 480,000 clones, 75% to 80% of them singletons. The sample taken for sequencing was PBMCs. These receptors were collected from a woman aged 35 to 49 in good health. Some clones in this sample may be carry-over from other donors' samples.

Of note for this clone: The junction differs from germline at one of its ends, possibly a read error. Within the sample, other DNA sequences also encode this same CDR3. The chain combines TRBV7-9 with TRBJ2-7; D gene ambiguous. This CDR3 is built from 14 residues. Germline lookup yields CDR1 SEHNR and CDR2 FQNEAQ (reference sequence). CDR3 nucleotides: TGTGCCAGCAGCTTATCAGACGCCCTCTACGAGCAATACTTC. This sequence encodes CASSLSDALYEQYF.

The chain recombines TRBV7-9 with TRBJ2-1, with D perhaps matching TRBD1 or TRBD2 (5 bases each). This CDR3 region has 15 residues. Per germline, CDR1 SEHNR and CDR2 FQNEAQ (reference sequence). V was shortened by 7 bases and J by 5 bases, with 18 bases between the two germline ends. The CDR3 nucleotides read TGTGCCAGCAACCACCGGACCGGGACCCACAATGAGCAGTTCTTC. This encodes CASNHRTGTHNEQFF.

This clone has more than one count but fewer than ten. This sequence joins TRBV5-1 and TRBJ2-7; D unclear. The ends were cut back, 0 bases at V and 1 base at J, with 11 bases in the middle. CDR1 is SGHRS, CDR2 YFSETQ, per germline. The CDR3 contains 15 residues. CDR3: CASSLGIQESYEQYF. The CDR3 nucleotides read TGCGCCAGCAGCTTGGGGATCCAGGAATCCTACGAGCAGTACTTC.

This sequence joins TRBV2 and TRBJ1-5; D may be TRBD1 (6 bases). Germline CDR1 is SNHLY and CDR2 is FYNNEI. V was shortened by 8 bases and J by 9 bases, with 17 bases between the two germline ends. CDR3 length: 13 amino acids. The CDR3 loop is CASEEGGGLPQHF. CDR3 in DNA: TGTGCCAGCGAAGAGGGGGGGGGCCTGCCCCAGCATTTT.

As to this clone: Other DNA sequences in the sample encode the same CDR3. V is TRBV18 and J is TRBJ2-7; 9 bases fit TRBD2. The CDR3 is made up of 14 amino acids. Germline loops: CDR1 KGHSH, CDR2 LQKENI. The V segment lost 2 bases and the J segment 4 bases; nucleotides outside the gene matches: 3. The CDR3 protein is CASSPEREVYEQYF. The CDR3 coding sequence is TGTGCCAGCTCACCAGAGCGGGAGGTTTACGAGCAGTACTTC.

This clone came up a few times. V and J are TRBV9 and TRBJ2-1; 15 bases are a match to TRBD2. Germline V gives CDR1 SGDLS, CDR2 YYNGEE. The CDR3 extends over 16 amino acids. With V trimmed by 7 bases and J by 10 bases, 12 bases remained unmatched. CDR3 region: CASRPGLAGGRGEQFF. Written as DNA, the CDR3 is TGTGCCAGCCGACCTGGACTAGCGGGAGGGCGGGGGGAGCAGTTCTTC.

This clone was counted only a few times. This rearrangement joins TRBV5-1 to TRBJ2-2, with 7 bases lining up with TRBD1. Germline CDR1 and CDR2: SGHRS and YFSETQ. Trimming took 0 bases from V and 1 from J; bases not matched to a gene: 3. The CDR3 runs 16 residues. The CDR3 spells CASSLAAGGNTGELFF. CDR3 coding DNA: TGCGCCAGCAGCTTGGCCGCAGGGGGGAACACCGGGGAGCTGTTTTTT. The variable domain in full, with the rest retrieved from reference TRBV5-1 and TRBJ2-2, is KAGVTQTPRYLIKTRGQQVTLSCSPISGHRSVSWYQQTPGQGLQFLFEYFSETQRNKGNFPGRFSGRQFSNSRSEMNVSTLELGDSALYLCASSLAAGGNTGELFFGEGSRLTVL.

The chain has TRBV18 and TRBJ2-1; D perhaps matches TRBD1 (6 bases). The CDR3 runs 15 residues. V lost 1 base, J lost 5 bases, and 12 bases lay in between. Germline CDR1 and CDR2: KGHSH and LQKENI. CDR3 sequence: CASSPRTDRDNEQFF. CDR3 bases: TGTGCCAGCTCACCACGGACAGACCGGGACAATGAGCAGTTCTTC.

The chain carries TRBV28 and TRBJ2-1, with 9 bases identical to TRBD2. The CDR3 is 14 amino acids. The J segment lost 9 bases and the V segment lost 0 bases, leaving 3 bases of the junction unmatched. From germline, CDR1 is MDHEN and CDR2 SYDVKM. DNA for the CDR3: TGTGCCAGCAGTTTATGGCGGGAGGGGGCTGAGCAGTTCTTC. Its protein is CASSLWREGAEQFF.

The table lists this clone with a few counts. The chain combines TRBV10-2 with TRBJ2-5; the match to TRBD1 covers 11 bases. CDR1 is WSHSY and CDR2 is SAAADI in the germline V gene. V shed 5 bases, J shed 4 bases, and the junction held 6 bases outside the gene matches. The CDR3 sequence is 15 residues long. The CDR3 protein is CASSPQDRGLETQYF. The CDR3 region has the DNA TGCGCCAGCAGTCCCCAGGACAGGGGGCTAGAGACCCAGTACTTC.

The chain uses TRBV29-1 and TRBJ1-5, with TRBD1 as a possible D gene (6 bases). Germline V gene lookup returns CDR1 SQVTM and CDR2 ANQGSEA. This CDR3 has 13 residues. V was trimmed by 5 bases and J by 2 bases, leaving 10 bases between them. The CDR3 reads CSVKRQGNQPQHF. CDR3 sequence (DNA): TGCAGCGTTAAAAGACAGGGCAATCAGCCCCAGCATTTT.

J is TRBJ2-3 and V is TRBV25-1, with TRBD1 as a possible D gene (8 bases). Trimming took 2 bases from V and 2 from J, leaving 14 bases between them. Germline CDR1 reads MGHDK; CDR2 reads SYGVNS. The CDR3 sequence is 16 residues long. The CDR3 DNA follows: TGTGCCAGCAGTGAAGCAACAGGGGGGGACACAGATACGCAGTATTTT. This sequence encodes CASSEATGGDTDTQYF. Combining the CDR3 with reference TRBV25-1 and TRBJ2-3 gives the whole variable domain EADIYQTPRYLVIGTGKKITLECSQTMGHDKMYWYQQDPGMELHLIHYSYGVNSTEKGDLSSESTVSRIRTEHFPLTLESARPSHTSQYLCASSEATGGDTDTQYFGPGTRLTVL.

The chain is built from TRBV28 and TRBJ1-3; the D is unclear. Per germline, CDR1 MDHEN and CDR2 SYDVKM. The CDR3 extends over 13 amino acids. V was pared by 3 bases and J by 4 bases, with 7 bases between. The CDR3 here is CASSLVVGNTIYF. The DNA for the CDR3 is TGTGCCAGCAGTTTGGTGGTAGGAAACACCATATATTTT.

The rearrangement joins TRBV14 to TRBJ2-1, with a possible D match to TRBD2 (6 bases). Germline V gene sequence: CDR1 SGHDN, CDR2 FVKESK. Trimming left V 7 bases short and J 9 bases short, with 22 bases between. The length of the CDR3 is 15 residues. CDR3 residues: CASNAAGGVRGEQFF. CDR3 sequence (DNA): TGTGCCAGCAACGCCGCTGGCGGGGTGCGGGGTGAGCAGTTCTTC.

In this sample, this clone turned up once. The chain carries TRBV28 and TRBJ2-5, with 15 bases identical to TRBD2. V lost 5 bases to trimming and J lost 5 bases; unmatched junction nucleotides: 12. Per germline, CDR1 MDHEN and CDR2 SYDVKM. CDR3 length equals 18 residues. This CDR3 reads CASSTNGLAGGPGETQYF. CDR3 bases: TGTGCCAGCAGTACCAATGGACTAGCGGGAGGGCCGGGGGAGACCCAGTACTTC.

J is TRBJ2-2 and V is TRBV7-3; TRBD1 matches at 9 bases. The CDR3 has 15 residues. V lost 5 bases and J lost 3; bases outside the gene matches: 4. Germline loops: CDR1 SGHTA, CDR2 FQGTGA. CDR3 residues: CASSPGTGYTGELFF. For the CDR3, the DNA is TGTGCCAGCAGCCCCGGGACAGGGTACACCGGGGAGCTGTTTTTT.

The V and J genes are TRBV9 and TRBJ1-2, with D possibly being TRBD1 (5 bases). The CDR3 totals 16 residues. The V and J ends lost 2 bases and 4 bases respectively, with 18 bases between them. Germline V gene data show CDR1 as SGDLS and CDR2 as YYNGEE. CDR3 region: CASSVEGSGYGYGYTF. CDR3 DNA sequence: TGTGCCAGCAGCGTCGAAGGGTCAGGGTATGGCTATGGCTACACCTTC.